Reported below is one T cell receptor (beta chain). Germline V gene data show CDR1 as LNHDA and CDR2 as SQIVND (reference sequence). CDR3 length: 16 residues. V lost 1 base and J lost 4; bases outside the gene matches: 7. The method was immunoSEQ multiplex PCR; TCRdb's version includes in-frame clones alone and lacks a portion of them. Of approximately 100,000 clones in the sample, 80% to 90% were seen once. The entry originates in a study of T cells after somatic rescue of genetic block. The chain links TRBV19 to TRBJ1-5; 7 positions match TRBD1. Sequenced sample: peripheral blood mononuclear cells (PBMCs). The sequence was obtained from a woman in her late teens or twenties. The CDR3 DNA is TGTGCCAGTAGTATAGCCGTCGGACAGGCAAATCAGCCCCAGCATTTT. Its protein is CASSIAVGQANQPQHF.